Listed below are T cell receptor beta chains from one sample, sequenced in a study of cytomegalovirus exposure and HLA in healthy donors. Clones were read by immunoSEQ multiplex PCR, and TCRdb kept only the in-frame ones, dropping some. The data hold tens of thousands of clones, with roughly nine tenths observed a single time. Sequencing was performed on PBMCs. These receptors were taken from a woman in her twenties or thirties in good health and CMV-seropositive. CDR3s include the opening cysteine and the closing phenylalanine or tryptophan. The order of the fields is CDR3 DNA, CDR3 protein, J gene, clone size, V gene, D gene. D genes are given only for firm matches. Expanded clones are given a class, and other clones once, few, many or no size at all.

DNA: TGTGCCAGCAGTCCGATAGACAGGGATCAGCCCCAGCATTTT
CDR3: CASSPIDRDQPQHF
J: TRBJ1-5
size: NA
V: TRBV27
D: TRBD1

DNA: TGTGCCAGTAGTATCGACAGGGGGCTTATGAACACTGAAGCTTTCTTT
CDR3: CASSIDRGLMNTEAFF
J: TRBJ1-1
size: NA
V: TRBV19
D: TRBD1

DNA: TGTGCCAGCAGCTTGGGGGGACTAGCGGGGCGCTACAATGAGCAGTTCTTC
CDR3: CASSLGGLAGRYNEQFF
J: TRBJ2-1
size: NA
V: TRBV5-4
D: TRBD2

DNA: TGTGCCAGTAAAGTTGCCGGTGCGATTCGGGAGACCCAGTACTTC
CDR3: CASKVAGAIRETQYF
J: TRBJ2-5
size: once
V: TRBV5-4
D: NA

DNA: TGTGCCAGCAGTTTCATGACGACCGGGACTCGCGAGCAGTACTTC
CDR3: CASSFMTTGTREQYF
J: TRBJ2-7
size: NA
V: TRBV6-5
D: NA

DNA: TGTGCCAGCAGCCTTAGGGACTTGGGGGTCCGGACAGATACGCAGTATTTT
CDR3: CASSLRDLGVRTDTQYF
J: TRBJ2-3
size: NA
V: TRBV13
D: NA

DNA: TGTGCCAGCCTAATTTCTGGGGCAGGGAAGAACACTGAAGCTTTCTTT
CDR3: CASLISGAGKNTEAFF
J: TRBJ1-1
size: NA
V: TRBV28
D: NA

DNA: TGCAGCGTTGGGCGGGGGGGTAATGAGCAGTTCTTC
CDR3: CSVGRGGNEQFF
J: TRBJ2-1
size: NA
V: TRBV29-1
D: TRBD2

DNA: TGTGCCAGCAGCTTACTAGCGCAGGACAATGAGCAGTTCTTC
CDR3: CASSLLAQDNEQFF
J: TRBJ2-1
size: NA
V: TRBV7-3
D: NA

DNA: TGCGCCAGCAGCTTAGAGCGGTACAATGAGCAGTTCTTC
CDR3: CASSLERYNEQFF
J: TRBJ2-1
size: NA
V: TRBV5-1
D: NA

DNA: TGCGCCAGCAGTCAACCCACGAGGGACAGGTCTGCGGAGACCCAGTACTTC
CDR3: CASSQPTRDRSAETQYF
J: TRBJ2-5
size: NA
V: TRBV23-1
D: TRBD1

DNA: TGTGCCAGCAGCTTAGATGGGGGCCGCAATGAGCAGTTCTTC
CDR3: CASSLDGGRNEQFF
J: TRBJ2-1
size: NA
V: TRBV11-3
D: NA

DNA: TGTGCCAGTAGTATAATCAAACGGAGCTCCTACAATGAGCAGTTCTTC
CDR3: CASSIIKRSSYNEQFF
J: TRBJ2-1
size: NA
V: TRBV19
D: NA

DNA: TGTGCCAGCAGTTACTCGACGGGGGGAGGCTATGGCTACACCTTC
CDR3: CASSYSTGGGYGYTF
J: TRBJ1-2
size: NA
V: TRBV6-5
D: NA

DNA: TGTGCCAGCAGTTACTCCTCGTCGGGGGACGAGCAGTACTTC
CDR3: CASSYSSSGDEQYF
J: TRBJ2-7
size: NA
V: TRBV6-6
D: NA

DNA: TGTGCCAGCGGAATCGGAGGACAGCTCATATGGGGCTACACCTTC
CDR3: CASGIGGQLIWGYTF
J: TRBJ1-2
size: once
V: TRBV27
D: NA

DNA: TGTGCCAGCAGCCAAGAGGACAGCGGCGTTTACGAGCAGTACTTC
CDR3: CASSQEDSGVYEQYF
J: TRBJ2-7
size: NA
V: TRBV4-2
D: NA

DNA: TGTGCCAGCAGTTTATTGCAGGGGACGGGCACTGAAGCTTTCTTT
CDR3: CASSLLQGTGTEAFF
J: TRBJ1-1
size: NA
V: TRBV27
D: NA

DNA: TGTGCCAGCAGGCTCCGGGACAGCGACAGATACGCGAACACCGGGGAGCTGTTTTTT
CDR3: CASRLRDSDRYANTGELFF
J: TRBJ2-2
size: NA
V: TRBV7-9
D: TRBD1

DNA: TGTGCCAGCAGCCCGCTAGCGGGAGCGGGTACGCAGTATTTT
CDR3: CASSPLAGAGTQYF
J: TRBJ2-3
size: NA
V: TRBV6-4
D: TRBD2

DNA: TGTGCCAGAGCCGGGACAGGGGCGCTTATTGGGGAGCTGTTTTTT
CDR3: CARAGTGALIGELFF
J: TRBJ2-2
size: NA
V: TRBV2
D: TRBD1

DNA: TGCGCCAGCAGTCACACCGGGACAAATTCTTATGGCTACACCTTC
CDR3: CASSHTGTNSYGYTF
J: TRBJ1-2
size: NA
V: TRBV5-1
D: NA

DNA: TGTGCCAGCAGTTGGTTTGGGGCTAGCACAGATACGCAGTATTTT
CDR3: CASSWFGASTDTQYF
J: TRBJ2-3
size: NA
V: TRBV5-5
D: NA

DNA: TGTGCCAGCAGTCAGGGGAAGACGGACTATGGCTACACCTTC
CDR3: CASSQGKTDYGYTF
J: TRBJ1-2
size: NA
V: TRBV27
D: NA

DNA: TGTGCCAGCAGTTACAGGGGGCTCGACACTGAAGCTTTCTTT
CDR3: CASSYRGLDTEAFF
J: TRBJ1-1
size: NA
V: TRBV2
D: TRBD1

DNA: TGCGCCAGCAGTGAGGGCGGGCCCAAGGAGCAGTTCTTC
CDR3: CASSEGGPKEQFF
J: TRBJ2-1
size: NA
V: TRBV10-1
D: NA

DNA: TGTGCCAGCAGCCAAGTGACTAGCGGGAAAGAGACCCAGTACTTC
CDR3: CASSQVTSGKETQYF
J: TRBJ2-5
size: NA
V: TRBV14
D: TRBD2

DNA: TGTGCCAGCAGTCGTTACACAGATACGCAGTATTTT
CDR3: CASSRYTDTQYF
J: TRBJ2-3
size: NA
V: TRBV5-5
D: NA

DNA: TGTGCCAGTAGTAGGCCCGGACAGGGGAACACTGAAGCTTTCTTT
CDR3: CASSRPGQGNTEAFF
J: TRBJ1-1
size: NA
V: TRBV19
D: TRBD1

DNA: TGTGCCAGCAGCCCTAGACCGTCCCCGGAGACCCAGTACTTC
CDR3: CASSPRPSPETQYF
J: TRBJ2-5
size: NA
V: TRBV7-8
D: NA

DNA: TGTGCCAGCAGCCCCCGGACAGGGACGAACACCGGGGAGCTGTTTTTT
CDR3: CASSPRTGTNTGELFF
J: TRBJ2-2
size: NA
V: TRBV7-6
D: TRBD1

DNA: TGCGCCAGCAGCCAAGATATGACAAAAGAGACCCAGTACTTC
CDR3: CASSQDMTKETQYF
J: TRBJ2-5
size: NA
V: TRBV4-1
D: NA

DNA: TGCAGCGTTGTAACAGGGAATCACAATGAGCAGTTCTTC
CDR3: CSVVTGNHNEQFF
J: TRBJ2-1
size: NA
V: TRBV29-1
D: NA

DNA: TGTGCCAGCAGTCCCTACTCGGGGAGTAATGTCGGTCAGCCCCAGCATTTT
CDR3: CASSPYSGSNVGQPQHF
J: TRBJ1-5
size: NA
V: TRBV27
D: NA

DNA: TGCGCCAGCAGCCACAGCGGGAGGGAACTTAGCACAGATACGCAGTATTTT
CDR3: CASSHSGRELSTDTQYF
J: TRBJ2-3
size: few
V: TRBV4-1
D: TRBD2

DNA: TGTGCCAGCAGTTACACAATCCAATTAGGGGGAGATACGCAGTATTTT
CDR3: CASSYTIQLGGDTQYF
J: TRBJ2-3
size: NA
V: TRBV28
D: NA

DNA: TGTGCCAGCAGCTCTGCAGGGACTATACAGTACTTC
CDR3: CASSSAGTIQYF
J: TRBJ2-4
size: NA
V: TRBV7-9
D: TRBD2

DNA: TGTGCCACCAGCAGAGGACGACAGGGGGCACCCGGAAACACCATATATTTT
CDR3: CATSRGRQGAPGNTIYF
J: TRBJ1-3
size: NA
V: TRBV15
D: TRBD1

DNA: TGCGCCAGCAGCACGGGACAGGGGGCGAGGTACAATGAGCAGTTCTTC
CDR3: CASSTGQGARYNEQFF
J: TRBJ2-1
size: NA
V: TRBV5-1
D: TRBD1

DNA: TGTGCCAGTAGCCTGACTAGCGGGACTTCCCAAGAGACCCAGTACTTC
CDR3: CASSLTSGTSQETQYF
J: TRBJ2-5
size: NA
V: TRBV19
D: TRBD2

DNA: TGTGCCAGCAGTTTAGGTTTCAAGCGGGGGGACACAGACACAGATACGCAGTATTTT
CDR3: CASSLGFKRGDTDTDTQYF
J: TRBJ2-3
size: NA
V: TRBV28
D: TRBD2

DNA: TGTGCCAGCTCACTCTCGGACAGGGGCCCTGAAGGCTACACCTTC
CDR3: CASSLSDRGPEGYTF
J: TRBJ1-2
size: NA
V: TRBV18
D: TRBD1

DNA: TGCGCCAGCAGCCCATCAGACAGGGGTATTATGAACACTGAAGCTTTCTTT
CDR3: CASSPSDRGIMNTEAFF
J: TRBJ1-1
size: NA
V: TRBV5-1
D: TRBD1